What follows describes a single T cell receptor (beta chain). The PCR made use of 60 Vbeta and 13 Jbeta primers. The repertoire was sequenced with immunoSEQ multiplex PCR; TCRdb's copy has only in-frame clones and lacks some. The sample records under 110,000 clones, over 60% being singletons. The data were obtained in a study of cytomegalovirus exposure and HLA in healthy donors. V shed 3 bases and J shed 0 bases, with 2 bases lying between them. The CDR3 totals 12 residues. CDR1 LNHDA and CDR2 SQIVND come from the germline V gene (reference sequence). The TCR originated in a woman aged 45-65 years in good health and CMV-seropositive. This rearrangement joins TRBV19 to TRBJ1-2; no reliable D call. Sequenced material: PBMCs. The CDR3 bases are TGTGCCAGTAGTATCACTAACTATGGCTACACCTTC. Residues: CASSITNYGYTF.